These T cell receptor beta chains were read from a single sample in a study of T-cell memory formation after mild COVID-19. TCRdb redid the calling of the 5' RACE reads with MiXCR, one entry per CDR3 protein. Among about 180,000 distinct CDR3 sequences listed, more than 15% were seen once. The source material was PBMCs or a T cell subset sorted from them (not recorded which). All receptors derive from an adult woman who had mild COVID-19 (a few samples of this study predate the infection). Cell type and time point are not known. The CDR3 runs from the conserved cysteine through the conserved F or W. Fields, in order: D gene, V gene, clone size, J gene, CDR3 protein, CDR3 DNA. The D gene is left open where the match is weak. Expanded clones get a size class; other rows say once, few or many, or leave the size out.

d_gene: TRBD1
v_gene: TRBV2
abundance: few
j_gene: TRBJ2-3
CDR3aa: CASSRDRRTDTQYF
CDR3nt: TGTGCCAGCAGTAGGGACAGACGCACAGATACGCAGTATTTT

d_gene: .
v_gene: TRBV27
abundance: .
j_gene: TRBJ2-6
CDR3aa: CASKASGANVLTF
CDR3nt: TGTGCCAGCAAAGCATCTGGGGCCAACGTCCTGACTTTC

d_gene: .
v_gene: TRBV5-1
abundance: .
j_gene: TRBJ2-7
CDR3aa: CASSLDPGRGYEQYF
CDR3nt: TGCGCCAGCAGCTTGGACCCAGGTCGGGGTTACGAGCAGTACTTC

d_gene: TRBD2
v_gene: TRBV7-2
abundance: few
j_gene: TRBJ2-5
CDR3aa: CASSQGTSGNEKTQYF
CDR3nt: TGTGCCAGCAGCCAAGGGACTAGCGGGAATGAAAAGACCCAGTACTTC

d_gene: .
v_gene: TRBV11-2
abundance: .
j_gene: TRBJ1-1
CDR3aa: CASSTALQGEAFF
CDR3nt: TGTGCCAGCAGCACTGCACTCCAGGGTGAAGCTTTCTTT

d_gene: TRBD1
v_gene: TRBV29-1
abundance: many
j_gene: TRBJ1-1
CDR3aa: CSAHPGQGGTEAFF
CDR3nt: TGCAGCGCGCACCCGGGACAGGGTGGCACTGAAGCTTTCTTT

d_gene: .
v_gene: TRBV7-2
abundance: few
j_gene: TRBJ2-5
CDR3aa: CASSLGLAQETQYF
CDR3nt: TGTGCCAGCAGCTTAGGGCTGGCGCAAGAGACCCAGTACTTC

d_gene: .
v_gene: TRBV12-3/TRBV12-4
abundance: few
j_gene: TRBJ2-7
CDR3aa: CASSGGGGSYEQYF
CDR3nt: TGTGCCAGCAGCGGTGGGGGCGGTTCCTACGAGCAGTACTTC

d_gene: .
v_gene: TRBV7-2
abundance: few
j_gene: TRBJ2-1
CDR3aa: CASSSRQITNEQFF
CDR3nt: TGTGCCAGCAGCTCCAGACAGATTACCAATGAGCAGTTCTTC

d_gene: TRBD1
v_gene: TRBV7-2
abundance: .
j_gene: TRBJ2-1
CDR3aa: CASSLGQGTHNEQFF
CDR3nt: TGTGCCAGCAGCCTCGGACAGGGTACCCACAATGAGCAGTTCTTC

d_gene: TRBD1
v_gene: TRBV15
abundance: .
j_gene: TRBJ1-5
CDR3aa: CATSRATGADQGRQPQHF
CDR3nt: TGTGCCACCAGCAGAGCAACAGGGGCCGACCAAGGAAGGCAGCCCCAGCATTTT

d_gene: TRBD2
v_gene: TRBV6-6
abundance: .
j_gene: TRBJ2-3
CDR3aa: CASGPRGDSTDTQYF
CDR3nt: TGTGCCAGCGGCCCGCGGGGGGATAGCACAGATACGCAGTATTTT

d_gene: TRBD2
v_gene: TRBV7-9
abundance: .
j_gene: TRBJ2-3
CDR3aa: CASSLFTGGPDTQYF
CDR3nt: TGTGCCAGCAGCTTATTCACGGGAGGCCCAGATACGCAGTATTTT

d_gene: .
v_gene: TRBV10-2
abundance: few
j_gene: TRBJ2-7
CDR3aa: CASSDLGARNF
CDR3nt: TGCGCCAGCAGTGATCTCGGAGCGCGCAACTTC

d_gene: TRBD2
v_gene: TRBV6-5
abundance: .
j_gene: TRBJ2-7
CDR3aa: CASSPPGLVGEQYF
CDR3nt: TGTGCCAGCAGCCCACCGGGACTAGTGGGCGAGCAGTACTTC

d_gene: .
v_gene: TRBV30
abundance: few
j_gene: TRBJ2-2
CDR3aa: CATDRGAEYTGELFF
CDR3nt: TGTGCCACCGACCGCGGCGCCGAGTACACCGGGGAGCTGTTTTTT

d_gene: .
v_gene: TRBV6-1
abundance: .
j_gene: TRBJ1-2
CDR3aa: CASRANPNYGYTF
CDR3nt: TGTGCCAGCAGGGCCAATCCTAACTATGGCTACACCTTC

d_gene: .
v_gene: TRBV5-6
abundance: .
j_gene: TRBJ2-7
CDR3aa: CASSEPSMGTYEQYF
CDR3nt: TGTGCCAGCAGCGAACCCAGTATGGGAACCTACGAGCAGTACTTC

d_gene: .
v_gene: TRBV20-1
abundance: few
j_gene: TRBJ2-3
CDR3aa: CSARGGRAVGQYF
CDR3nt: TGCAGTGCTAGAGGGGGGAGAGCAGTTGGGCAGTATTTT

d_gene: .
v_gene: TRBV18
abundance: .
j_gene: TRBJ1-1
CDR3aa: CASSPLGDSMNTEAFF
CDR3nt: TGTGCCAGCTCACCTCTGGGGGACTCCATGAACACTGAAGCTTTCTTT

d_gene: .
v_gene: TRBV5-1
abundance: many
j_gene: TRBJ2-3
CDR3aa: CASSPRDSTDTQYF
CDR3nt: TGCGCCAGCAGCCCGCGGGACAGCACAGATACGCAGTATTTT

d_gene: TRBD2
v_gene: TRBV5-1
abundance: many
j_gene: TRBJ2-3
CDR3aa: CASSLRVGGTDTQYF
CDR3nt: TGCGCCAGCAGCTTGCGTGTGGGGGGGACAGATACGCAGTATTTT

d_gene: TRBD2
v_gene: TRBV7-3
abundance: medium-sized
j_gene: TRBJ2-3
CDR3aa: CASSLDGRAADTQYF
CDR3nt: TGTGCCAGCAGCTTAGACGGGAGGGCCGCAGATACGCAGTATTTT

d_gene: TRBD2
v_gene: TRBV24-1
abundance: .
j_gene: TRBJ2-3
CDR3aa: CATSDRLAGGGTDTQYF
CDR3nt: TGTGCCACCAGTGATCGCCTAGCGGGAGGAGGAACAGATACGCAGTATTTT